Below are 25 T cell receptor beta chains sequenced from a single sample in a study of T cell responses to AZD1222 COVID-19 vaccine. The data were produced by immunoSEQ multiplex PCR, yet TCRdb's version contains in-frame clones alone and is incomplete. Of under 130,000 clones listed, roughly 90% are singletons. Material: peripheral blood, obtained on day 0 of AZD1222 vaccination. The receptor set was obtained from an adult in good health.

The chain has TRBV18 and TRBJ1-1; no clear D gene. Germline V gene lookup returns CDR1 KGHSH and CDR2 LQKENI. Trimming removed 1 base at V and 3 bases at J, with 12 bases between. The CDR3 runs to 15 residues. CDR3: CASSPLALRDTEAFF. CDR3 DNA: TGTGCCAGCTCACCACTGGCTCTTAGGGACACTGAAGCTTTCTTT.

This chain joins TRBV28 and TRBJ2-7; either TRBD1 or TRBD2 may supply D (6 bases each). V lost 4 bases to trimming and J lost 1 base, with 20 bases between them. Germline V gene sequence: CDR1 MDHEN, CDR2 SYDVKM. The CDR3 covers 17 residues. CDR3 sequence (DNA): TGTGCCAGCAGTTCCCCCCGGGGGCGAGGCTTATCCTACGAGCAGTACTTC. Translated, it gives CASSSPRGRGLSYEQYF.

This chain links TRBV6-5 with TRBJ2-7; 9 nucleotides match TRBD2. The CDR3 contains 16 residues. Looked up from germline, CDR1 is MNHEY and CDR2 is SVGAGI. Trimming cost V 0 bases and J 4 bases; bases outside gene matches: 7. The CDR3: CASSYSSTSGPYEQYF. CDR3 bases: TGTGCCAGCAGTTACTCGTCGACTAGCGGACCTTACGAGCAGTACTTC.

The chain is built from TRBV18 and TRBJ1-3; TRBD1 might be the D (5 bases). V lost 4 bases to trimming and J lost 4 bases, with 11 bases between them. Germline V gives CDR1 KGHSH, CDR2 LQKENI. The CDR3 is 14 residues long. DNA of the CDR3: TGTGCCAGCTCACGCCGGGACGCCGGAAACACCATATATTTT. Its translation is CASSRRDAGNTIYF.

CDR3 in amino acids: CASSPGGPAAFF. CDR3 bases: TGCGCCAGCTCCCCGGGGGGTCCGGCGGCTTTCTTT. The rearrangement joins TRBV10-1 to TRBJ1-1; D perhaps matches TRBD1 (5 bases). V dropped 8 bases and J dropped 11 bases, with 18 bases sitting between them. Per germline, CDR1 WNHNN and CDR2 SYGVQD (reference sequence). The length of the CDR3 is 12 residues.

The CDR3, as DNA: TGTGCCAGCAGCCTGGGAAACACCGGGGAGCTGTTTTTT. Residues: CASSLGNTGELFF. The rearrangement uses TRBV3-1 (or the pseudogene TRBV3-2) and TRBJ2-2; no definite D call. The CDR3 loop spans 13 amino acids. V was pared by 4 bases and J by 2 bases, with 5 bases between. CDR1 and CDR2 (germline): LGHDT, YNNKEL (reference sequence).

The chain recombines TRBV7-3 with TRBJ2-3, with 7 bases lining up with TRBD2. Germline V CDR1 and CDR2: SGHTA, FQGTGA. Unmatched junction bases numbered 2, after V lost 0 bases and J lost 2 bases. This CDR3 has 15 residues. CDR3 DNA: TGTGCCAGCAGCTTAACGGGGGGGTCCACAGATACGCAGTATTTT. Protein product: CASSLTGGSTDTQYF.

The chain carries TRBV2 and TRBJ1-2; D is unclear. This CDR3 region has 13 residues. V was shortened by 6 bases and J by 4 bases, with 12 bases between the two germline ends. Germline V gives CDR1 SNHLY, CDR2 FYNNEI. This CDR3 is CASSLGLGYGYTF. In DNA, the CDR3 is TGTGCCAGCAGCTTAGGACTGGGCTATGGCTACACCTTC.

V and J are TRBV19 and TRBJ2-1; TRBD2 is a possible D gene (6 bases). The germline V gene has CDR1 LNHDA and CDR2 SQIVND (reference sequence). Between the trimmed V and J ends, which lost 5 bases and 0 bases, there was a span of 11 bases. The CDR3 loop spans 15 amino acids. The CDR3 region is CASSLAGSSYNEQFF. The CDR3 DNA sequence: TGTGCCAGTAGTCTGGCGGGAAGCTCCTACAATGAGCAGTTCTTC.

The rearrangement links TRBV6-6 to TRBJ1-5; 8 bases align to TRBD1. The J segment lost 9 bases and the V segment lost 4 bases, leaving 8 bases of the junction unmatched. The CDR3 extends over 14 amino acids. The germline V gene has CDR1 MNHNY and CDR2 SVGAGI (reference sequence). The CDR3 loop is CASSFLQGDGPQHF. CDR3 DNA sequence: TGTGCCAGCAGTTTCCTACAGGGGGACGGGCCCCAGCATTTT.

To note about this clone: Relative to the germline gene, one junction end is altered; a read error may explain this. This rearrangement joins TRBV4-1 to TRBJ2-3; 14 nucleotides align to TRBD2. This CDR3 comprises 15 residues. The germline V gene has CDR1 MGHRA and CDR2 YSYEKL. CDR3 loop: CASSQVGLAGGLSHF. The CDR3 nucleotides read TGCGCCAGCAGCCAAGTTGGACTAGCGGGAGGCCTCTCACATTTT.

The gene calls are TRBV7-3 and TRBJ1-1; D gene unclear. Germline V gives CDR1 SGHTA, CDR2 FQGTGA. This CDR3 has 13 amino acids. Trimming took 3 bases from V and 4 from J, leaving 9 bases between them. The CDR3: CASSFSPGTEAFF. The CDR3 bases are TGTGCCAGCAGCTTCTCTCCGGGCACTGAAGCTTTCTTT.

This chain joins TRBV4-3 and TRBJ2-7, with 8 bases fitting TRBD2. V dropped 0 bases and J dropped 2; count of bases not matched to a gene: 12. The CDR3 length is 18 residues. Germline V lookup: CDR1 LGHNA, CDR2 YSLEER. The CDR3, as DNA: TGCGCCAGCAGCCAAGACAGTTCCACTAGCGGTCTTCCCTACGAGCAGTACTTC. The encoded protein is CASSQDSSTSGLPYEQYF.

V is TRBV9 and J is TRBJ1-4; a possible D gene is TRBD1 (5 bases). V was shortened by 0 bases and J by 2 bases, with 8 bases between the two germline ends. The CDR3 has 15 amino acids. Germline values: CDR1 SGDLS, CDR2 YYNGEE. CDR3 loop: CASSVGQITNEKLFF. The CDR3 region has the DNA TGTGCCAGCAGCGTAGGACAGATCACTAATGAAAAACTGTTTTTT.

The genes are TRBV6-1 and TRBJ1-2; the match to TRBD1 covers 9 bases. The CDR3 contains 18 residues. Germline V gene sequence: CDR1 MNHNS, CDR2 SASEGT. Trimming removed 0 bases from V and 1 base from J; junction bases left unmatched: 9. This CDR3 is CASSEAGGQGLINYGYTF. The DNA of the CDR3 is TGTGCCAGCAGTGAAGCGGGGGGACAGGGCTTAATTAACTATGGCTACACCTTC.

The chain joins TRBV9 to TRBJ2-2; D is uncertain. This CDR3 has 14 residues. V was cut by 1 base and J by 5 bases, with 9 bases left in between. The germline V gene has CDR1 SGDLS and CDR2 YYNGEE. The CDR3 spells CASSVLVDTGELFF. The DNA for the CDR3 is TGTGCCAGCAGCGTATTAGTTGATACCGGGGAGCTGTTTTTT.

This clone occurred once. The chain uses TRBV5-6 and TRBJ2-7; D is unclear. The V and J ends lost 1 base and 4 bases respectively, with 12 bases between them. CDR1 and CDR2 from the germline V gene are SGHDT and YYEEEE. CDR3 size: 14 residues. The CDR3 region has the DNA TGTGCCAGCAGCTTGATGGCTGAAGAGTACGAGCAGTACTTC. It translates to CASSLMAEEYEQYF.

V gene TRBV2 combines with J gene TRBJ1-5; D gene ambiguous. Between the trimmed V and J ends, which lost 6 bases and 3 bases, there was a span of 9 bases. The CDR3 has 13 amino acids. In germline, CDR1 is SNHLY, CDR2 FYNNEI. The CDR3 DNA follows: TGTGCCAGCAGCCGGGAGGTCAATCAGCCCCAGCATTTT. Translation gives CASSREVNQPQHF. Full variable domain (missing parts from reference TRBV2 and TRBJ1-5): EPEVTQTPSHQVTQMGQEVILRCVPISNHLYFYWYRQILGQKVEFLVSFYNNEISEKSEIFDDQFSVERPDGSNFTLKIRSTKLEDSAMYFCASSREVNQPQHFGDGTRLSIL.

The V gene is TRBV9, the J gene TRBJ1-1; no firm D call. V shed 3 bases and J shed 0 bases, with 6 bases lying between them. CDR3 size: 13 residues. Germline CDR1 SGDLS, CDR2 YYNGEE. CDR3 residues: CASSGRLNTEAFF. The CDR3 nucleotides read TGTGCCAGCAGCGGAAGATTGAACACTGAAGCTTTCTTT.

The genes are TRBV5-1 and TRBJ2-5, with unresolved D. CDR1 and CDR2 (germline): SGHRS, YFSETQ. V was cut by 4 bases and J by 2 bases, with 9 bases left in between. This CDR3 has 13 residues. CDR3 region: CASSQQVQETQYF. CDR3 nucleotides: TGCGCCAGCAGCCAACAAGTACAAGAGACCCAGTACTTC.

The rearrangement links TRBV27 to TRBJ1-5; D may be TRBD1 (6 bases). Trimming pared 1 base from V and 8 bases from J, leaving 9 bases between. Germline V gene sequence: CDR1 MNHEY, CDR2 SMNVEV (reference sequence). CDR3 length: 13 amino acids. CDR3 protein: CASSLFRQEPQHF. The CDR3 nucleotides read TGTGCCAGCAGTTTATTTAGACAGGAGCCCCAGCATTTT.

The J gene is TRBJ1-3, the V gene TRBV4-2; D is ambiguous. The CDR3 runs 16 residues. Trimming removed 0 bases from V and 1 base from J, with 10 bases in between. Germline-derived CDR1 and CDR2 are LGHNA and YNFKEQ. CDR3 in amino acids: CASSQDRGASGNTIYF. CDR3 nucleotide sequence: TGTGCCAGCAGCCAAGATCGGGGAGCTTCTGGAAACACCATATATTTT.

This chain joins TRBV13 and TRBJ1-1, with D uncertain. The germline V gene has CDR1 PRHDT and CDR2 FYEKMQ (reference sequence). The CDR3 is 12 residues long. Trimming cost V 5 bases and J 8 bases, with 12 bases left between them. The CDR3 region is CASSDRDGEAFF. Written as DNA, the CDR3 is TGTGCCAGCAGCGACCGCGACGGGGAAGCTTTCTTT.

The gene calls are TRBV4-1 and TRBJ2-3; TRBD2 aligns across 9 bases. Germline V gives CDR1 MGHRA, CDR2 YSYEKL. This CDR3 is 16 amino acids long. The trim removed 2 bases at V and 2 bases at J, leaving 5 bases unmatched. CDR3 sequence: CASSQLLAGNTDTQYF. The CDR3 DNA is TGCGCCAGCAGCCAACTCCTAGCGGGGAACACAGATACGCAGTATTTT.

The rearrangement links TRBV18 to TRBJ1-3, with D maybe TRBD1 (6 bases). This CDR3 spans 15 amino acids. V was clipped by 1 base and J by 6 bases, with 13 bases between them. CDR1 is KGHSH and CDR2 is LQKENI in the germline V gene. This CDR3 reads CASSPRLGQLNTIYF. The CDR3 bases are TGTGCCAGCTCACCACGCCTTGGACAGCTAAACACCATATATTTT. Together with reference TRBV18 and TRBJ1-3, the CDR3 gives the full variable domain: NAGVMQNPRHLVRRRGQEARLRCSPMKGHSHVYWYRQLPEEGLKFMVYLQKENIIDESGMPKERFSAEFPKEGPSILRIQQVVRGDSAAYFCASSPRLGQLNTIYFGEGSWLTVV.